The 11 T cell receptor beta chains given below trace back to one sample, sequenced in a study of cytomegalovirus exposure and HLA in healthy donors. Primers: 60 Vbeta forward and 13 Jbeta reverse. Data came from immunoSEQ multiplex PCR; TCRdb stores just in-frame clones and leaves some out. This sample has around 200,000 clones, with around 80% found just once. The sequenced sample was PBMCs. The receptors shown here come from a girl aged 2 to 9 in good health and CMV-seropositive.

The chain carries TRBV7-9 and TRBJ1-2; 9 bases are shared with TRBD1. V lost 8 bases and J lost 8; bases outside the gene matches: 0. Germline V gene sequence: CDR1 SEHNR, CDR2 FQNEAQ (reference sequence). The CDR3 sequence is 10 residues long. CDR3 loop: CASDRGGYTF. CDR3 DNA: TGTGCCAGCGACAGGGGGGGCTACACCTTC.

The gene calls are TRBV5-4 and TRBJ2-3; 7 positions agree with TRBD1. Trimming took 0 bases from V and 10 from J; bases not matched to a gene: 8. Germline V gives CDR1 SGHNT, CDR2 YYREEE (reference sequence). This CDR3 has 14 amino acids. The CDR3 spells CASSLGLAGGSQYF. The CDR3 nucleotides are TGTGCCAGCAGCTTGGGGCTAGCAGGGGGATCGCAGTATTTT.

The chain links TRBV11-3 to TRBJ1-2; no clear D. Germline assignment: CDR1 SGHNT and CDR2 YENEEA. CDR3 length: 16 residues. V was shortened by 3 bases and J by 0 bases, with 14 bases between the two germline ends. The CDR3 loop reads CASSFHREGSNYGYTF. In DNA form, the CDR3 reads TGTGCCAGCAGCTTCCATCGGGAAGGCTCTAACTATGGCTACACCTTC.

CDR3 DNA: TGTGCCAGCAGCTCGTGGACAGGAGGGAACACTGAAGCTTTCTTT. Its protein product is CASSSWTGGNTEAFF. V usage is TRBV7-2 and J usage is TRBJ1-1, with 7 bases identical to TRBD1. Per the germline V gene, CDR1 is SGHTA and CDR2 is FQGNSA. Trimming took 4 bases from V and 1 from J; bases not matched to a gene: 6. CDR3 length: 15 amino acids.

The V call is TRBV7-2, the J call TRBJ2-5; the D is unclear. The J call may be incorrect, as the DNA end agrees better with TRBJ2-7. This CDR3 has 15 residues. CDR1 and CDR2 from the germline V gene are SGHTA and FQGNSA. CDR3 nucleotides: TGTGCCAGCAGCTTAATATCAGCGTCCTCTTACGAGCAGTACTTC. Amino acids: CASSLISASSYEQYF.

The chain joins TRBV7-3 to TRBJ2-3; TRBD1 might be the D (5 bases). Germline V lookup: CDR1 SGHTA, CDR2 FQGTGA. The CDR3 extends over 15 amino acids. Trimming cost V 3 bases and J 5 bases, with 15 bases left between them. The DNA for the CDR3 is TGTGCCAGCAGCTTGGGGCGTCCCTGGGGAGATACGCAGTATTTT. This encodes CASSLGRPWGDTQYF.

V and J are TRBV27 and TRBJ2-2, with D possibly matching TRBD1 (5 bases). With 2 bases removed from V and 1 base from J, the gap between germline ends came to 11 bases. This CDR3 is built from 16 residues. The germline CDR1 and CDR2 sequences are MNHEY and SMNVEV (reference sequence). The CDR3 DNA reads TGTGCCAGCAGTTTAGCCCCCCAGGGGAACACCGGGGAGCTGTTTTTT. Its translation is CASSLAPQGNTGELFF.

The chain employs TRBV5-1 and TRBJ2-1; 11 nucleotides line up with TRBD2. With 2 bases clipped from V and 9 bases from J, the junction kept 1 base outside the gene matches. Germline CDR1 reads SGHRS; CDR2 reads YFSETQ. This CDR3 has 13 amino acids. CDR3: CASSFLAGGEQFF. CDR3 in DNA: TGCGCCAGCAGCTTCCTAGCGGGAGGTGAGCAGTTCTTC. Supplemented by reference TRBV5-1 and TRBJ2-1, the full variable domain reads KAGVTQTPRYLIKTRGQQVTLSCSPISGHRSVSWYQQTPGQGLQFLFEYFSETQRNKGNFPGRFSGRQFSNSRSEMNVSTLELGDSALYLCASSFLAGGEQFFGPGTRLTVL.

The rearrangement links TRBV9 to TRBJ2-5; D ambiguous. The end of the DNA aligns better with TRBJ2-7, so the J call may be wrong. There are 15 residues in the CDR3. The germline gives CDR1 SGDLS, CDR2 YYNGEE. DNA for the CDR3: TGTGCCAGCAGCGTAGGAGGTCAGTACTCCTACGAGCAGTACTTC. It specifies CASSVGGQYSYEQYF.

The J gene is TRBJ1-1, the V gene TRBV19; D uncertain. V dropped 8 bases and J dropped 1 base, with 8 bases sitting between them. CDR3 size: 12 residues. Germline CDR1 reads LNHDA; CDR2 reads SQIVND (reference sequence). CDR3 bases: TGTGCCAGTCGCCCAGAGAACACTGAAGCTTTCTTT. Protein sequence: CASRPENTEAFF.

This CDR3 reads CASSSHPTVIQPQHF. DNA for the CDR3: TGTGCCAGCAGTTCCCACCCGACAGTCATCCAGCCCCAGCATTTT. The chain is built from TRBV28 and TRBJ1-5; possibly TRBD1 for D (5 bases). V was cut by 4 bases and J by 7 bases, with 17 bases left in between. The germline V gene encodes CDR1 MDHEN and CDR2 SYDVKM. This CDR3 is built from 15 residues.